Listed below are T cell receptor beta chains from one sample, sequenced in a study of control samples from healthy donors and cancer patients. Method: immunoSEQ multiplex PCR; TCRdb's copy keeps in-frame clones and lacks some. The sample yields 95,000 to 100,000 clones, 80% to 90% seen once. The sequenced sample consisted of blood. The receptors stem from a young man in good health. Both conserved end residues are part of each CDR3. A D gene is named only where the DNA matches it firmly. Size is stated for part of the rows, as once, few or many counts, or as a class when the clone is expanded.

TRBD1 | TRBJ1-2 | - | TRBV5-1 | TGCGCCAGCAGGACAGGGGCTGGCTATGGCTACACCTTC | CASRTGAGYGYTF
- | TRBJ2-5 | - | TRBV10-3 | TGTGCCATCAGTGAGTACTGGGACTCCTGGGCCCAGTACTTC | CAISEYWDSWAQYF
TRBD2 | TRBJ2-1 | - | TRBV5-6 | TGTGCCAGCAAAGATCTAGCGGGAAGGTCCTACAATGAGCAGTTCTTC | CASKDLAGRSYNEQFF
- | TRBJ1-2 | - | TRBV12-3/TRBV12-4 | TGTGCCAGCAGCCTTCAATACTATGGCTACACCTTC | CASSLQYYGYTF
- | TRBJ2-7 | - | TRBV20-1 | TGCAGTGCCAATCTAGCGCGCGAGCAGTACTTC | CSANLAREQYF
- | TRBJ1-6 | - | TRBV3-1/TRBV3-2 | TGTGCCAGCAGCCAGGGGGGTGGCAATTCACCCCTCCACTTT | CASSQGGGNSPLHF
- | TRBJ1-2 | - | TRBV6-5 | TGTGCCAGCAGGGACAGTCTCTATGGCTACACCTTC | CASRDSLYGYTF
TRBD1 | TRBJ1-1 | - | TRBV5-1 | TGCGCCAGCAGCCTCCGGCCCACGGGACAGGGGATAGGAGGGCAGAACACTGAAGCTTTCTTT | CASSLRPTGQGIGGQNTEAFF
- | TRBJ1-5 | - | TRBV7-8 | TGTGCCAGCAGCTTAATCCGGGACACTTCTCAGCCCCAGCATTTT | CASSLIRDTSQPQHF
- | TRBJ1-2 | - | TRBV15 | TGTGCCACCAGCTTAAATATAAACTATGGCTACACCTTC | CATSLNINYGYTF
- | TRBJ1-2 | - | TRBV5-6 | TGTGCCAGCAGCTTGGCAGACATTAGCGGCTACACCTTC | CASSLADISGYTF
- | TRBJ1-2 | - | TRBV28 | TGTGCCAGCAGTTTACCCCGGGCCACCTATGGCTACACCTTC | CASSLPRATYGYTF
TRBD2 | TRBJ2-3 | few | TRBV7-9 | TGTGCCAGCAGCTTGGAGGGGACGGGGGGGCCAGATACGCAGTATTTT | CASSLEGTGGPDTQYF
- | TRBJ1-2 | - | TRBV2 | TGTGCCAGCAGTGCGGGGGGCGCCGACTATGGCTACACCTTC | CASSAGGADYGYTF
- | TRBJ1-5 | - | TRBV19 | TGTGCCAGTAGTGGGGCTCGGGGGATCAATCAGCCCCAGCATTTT | CASSGARGINQPQHF
- | TRBJ2-4 | - | TRBV4-3 | TGCGCCAGCAGCGCCGGCCTGAGCGATGACATTCAGTACTTC | CASSAGLSDDIQYF
- | TRBJ2-2 | - | TRBV7-9 | TGTGCCAGCAGCGTAAACCCAAACACCGGGGAGCTGTTTTTT | CASSVNPNTGELFF
TRBD1 | TRBJ1-2 | - | TRBV28 | TGTGCCAGCAGTTTAGTCAGAAGCTCGACCGTGGCACAGGGGGGATTGCGAGATGGCTACACCTTC | CASSLVRSSTVAQGGLRDGYTF
- | TRBJ1-5 | - | TRBV28 | TGTGCCAGCAGCTCCTTTTTAACTCGCGGGGGGGGGATCAATCAGCCCCAGCATTTT | CASSSFLTRGGGINQPQHF
- | TRBJ1-5 | few | TRBV19 | TGTGCCAGTAGTATAAGGGAGGGGCGCAATCAGCCCCAGCATTTT | CASSIREGRNQPQHF
- | TRBJ2-5 | few | TRBV30 | TGTGCCTGGAGGTCGGAGGGGGGGCCGGAGACCCAGTACTTC | CAWRSEGGPETQYF
TRBD2 | TRBJ2-2 | - | TRBV7-8 | TGTGCCAGCAGCTTAACGACTAGCGGTAGGACCGGGGAGCTGTTTTTT | CASSLTTSGRTGELFF
- | TRBJ1-4 | - | TRBV6-4 | TGTGCCAGCAGTGACGAGGACAGTGCTCCTTCTAATGAAAAACTGTTTTTT | CASSDEDSAPSNEKLFF
- | TRBJ2-1 | - | TRBV10-1 | TGCGCCAGCAGTGGGGGAAGCGGAGTCAATGAGCAGTTCTTC | CASSGGSGVNEQFF
- | TRBJ1-5 | - | TRBV4-2 | TGTGCCAGCAGCCCAAGGTCAGGGGAGGGCAATCAGCCCCAGCATTTT | CASSPRSGEGNQPQHF
- | TRBJ1-2 | - | TRBV5-4 | TGTGCCAGCAGCTTGGCGGGGGGGGACTATGGCTACACCTTC | CASSLAGGDYGYTF
TRBD2 | TRBJ2-6 | - | TRBV15 | TGTGCCACCAGCAGAGCGGGGGGGCAGGGTTTGGGGTCTGGGGCCAACGTCCTGACTTTC | CATSRAGGQGLGSGANVLTF
- | TRBJ2-7 | - | TRBV6-5 | TGTGCCAGCAGTTACTCGCCGGGAGTCCCCCACGAGCAGTACTTC | CASSYSPGVPHEQYF
- | TRBJ1-2 | - | TRBV6-5 | TGTGCCAGCTTCTCATGGACGGGGGATGGCTACACCTTC | CASFSWTGDGYTF
- | TRBJ1-5 | - | TRBV28 | TGTGCCAGCAGTCCCCAAGGTTTCAGCAATCAGCCCCAGCATTTT | CASSPQGFSNQPQHF
- | TRBJ1-5 | few | TRBV27 | TGTGCCAGCAGTTTACGGGAGAACAATCAGCCCCAGCATTTT | CASSLRENNQPQHF
- | TRBJ2-7 | - | TRBV4-1 | TGCGCCAGCAGCCAAGATCGGGGGTACGAGCAGTACTTC | CASSQDRGYEQYF
TRBD2 | TRBJ2-1 | - | TRBV7-9 | TGTGCCAGCAGCTTCCGACTAGCGGGAGTAGACAATGAGCAGTTCTTC | CASSFRLAGVDNEQFF
- | TRBJ2-5 | - | TRBV11-2 | TGTGCCAGCAGCTCCCCGACAGGCCAAGAGACCCAGTACTTC | CASSSPTGQETQYF
TRBD1 | TRBJ1-2 | few | TRBV19 | TGTGCCAGTAGTATACCCGGGACAGCCTATGGCTACACCTTC | CASSIPGTAYGYTF
- | TRBJ2-1 | - | TRBV19 | TGTGCCAGTAGTATATCGGATGAGCAGTTCTTC | CASSISDEQFF
- | TRBJ2-3 | - | TRBV5-5 | TGTGCCAGCAGCTACCAGGACAGGGAGGGTAGCACAGATACGCAGTATTTT | CASSYQDREGSTDTQYF
TRBD1 | TRBJ2-7 | - | TRBV6-6 | TGTGCCAGCACCATAGGGACAGGGGGTCCCTACGAGCAGTACTTC | CASTIGTGGPYEQYF
TRBD2 | TRBJ2-2 | - | TRBV5-4 | TGTGCCAGCAGCTTACGACTAGCGGGAGTGTTCACCGGGGAGCTGTTTTTT | CASSLRLAGVFTGELFF
- | TRBJ2-2 | - | TRBV6-5 | TGTGCCAGCAGTTACCGGTGGAACACCGGGGAGCTGTTTTTT | CASSYRWNTGELFF
- | TRBJ2-1 | - | TRBV6-4 | TGTGCCAGCAGTGACTCCGAGAGAGGGGAGCAGTTCTTC | CASSDSERGEQFF
- | TRBJ2-2 | - | TRBV29-1 | TGCAGCGTTAGATCTCAGGCGAACACCGGGGAGCTGTTTTTT | CSVRSQANTGELFF
TRBD1 | TRBJ2-1 | - | TRBV18 | TGTGCCAGCTCGCGCCAGGGACAGGGGAGTGAGCAGTTCTTC | CASSRQGQGSEQFF
- | TRBJ2-7 | - | TRBV3-1/TRBV3-2 | TGTGCCAGCAGCGACCAGAGCCACGAGCAGTACTTC | CASSDQSHEQYF
- | TRBJ1-2 | - | TRBV6-5 | TGTGCCAGCAGTTCCCCGACAGCTAACTATGGCTACACCTTC | CASSSPTANYGYTF